The rows below give T cell receptor beta chains drawn from one sample of a study of blood T cell repertoires in COVID-19. The table came from immunoSEQ multiplex PCR; TCRdb's copy has only in-frame clones and leaves some out. The sample contains some 330,000 clones, roughly 90% of which appear only once. Sequencing input: PBMCs or T cells enriched from blood (not recorded which). The receptor set was obtained from a woman aged 25-40 years who had recovered from COVID-19. The CDR3 runs from the conserved cysteine through the conserved F or W. D genes are given only for firm matches. Clone size, where shown, is once, few, many, or a class for clones that have expanded.

abundance	v_gene	d_gene	j_gene	CDR3nt	CDR3aa
-	TRBV5-1	TRBD1	TRBJ2-7	TGCGCCAGCAGCCCTTTAGCCGGGACAGCGCAGTACGAGCAGTACTTC	CASSPLAGTAQYEQYF
once	TRBV15	-	TRBJ2-7	TGTGCCACCAGCAGAGATGGGGCGAGGTCCTACGAGCAGTACTTC	CATSRDGARSYEQYF
-	TRBV11-3	TRBD1	TRBJ2-7	TGTGCCAGCACCCTAGGGGGCCGGGACAGGGCGTACGAGCAGTACTTC	CASTLGGRDRAYEQYF
-	TRBV3-1/TRBV3-2	-	TRBJ1-2	TGTGCCAGCAGACCCTCAGGGGCGCGGAACTATGGCTACACCTTC	CASRPSGARNYGYTF
-	TRBV28	-	TRBJ2-2	TGTGCCAGCTGGGCCCGGGAAGCGACCGGGGAGCTGTTTTTT	CASWAREATGELFF
-	TRBV7-9	-	TRBJ2-3	TGTGCCAGCAGCCCCCCAGGCTACACAGATACGCAGTATTTT	CASSPPGYTDTQYF
-	TRBV3-1/TRBV3-2	TRBD1	TRBJ1-3	TGTGCCAGCAGCTGGGACAGGGCCGGAAACACCATATATTTT	CASSWDRAGNTIYF
once	TRBV4-1	TRBD1	TRBJ1-5	TGCGCCAGCAGCCCACCGACAGGGTTAAATCAGCCCCAGCATTTT	CASSPPTGLNQPQHF
once	TRBV4-1	-	TRBJ1-4	TGCGCCAGCAGCCATTTACTGGGTGGTCGCTTAGGGGGTCTGGCTAATGAAAAACTGTTTTTT	CASSHLLGGRLGGLANEKLFF
-	TRBV6-2/TRBV6-3	TRBD2	TRBJ2-1	TGTGCCAGCAGTTACCCCTCCACAAGACTAGCGGGGCACAATGAGCAGTTCTTC	CASSYPSTRLAGHNEQFF
-	TRBV28	-	TRBJ1-2	TGTGCCAGCAGCATAGGGGACACCCCGATTGGCTACACCTTC	CASSIGDTPIGYTF
-	TRBV20-1	-	TRBJ1-2	TGCAGTGCTAGTTATAGCAGAGCCAATAACTATGGCTACACCTTC	CSASYSRANNYGYTF
-	TRBV10-3	TRBD1	TRBJ1-1	TGTGCCATCAGTCGAGACAGGGAGGCTTTCTTT	CAISRDREAFF
-	TRBV7-8	-	TRBJ2-1	TGTGCCAGCAGCTTAGCCCAATACAATGAGCAGTTCTTC	CASSLAQYNEQFF
-	TRBV27	-	TRBJ1-2	TGTGCCAGCAGTTCAGAGGCGGACTATGGCTACACCTTC	CASSSEADYGYTF
-	TRBV5-1	TRBD1	TRBJ1-2	TGCGCCAGCAGCTTCCAGGGGGATGACTACACCTTC	CASSFQGDDYTF
-	TRBV4-2	-	TRBJ1-4	TGTGCCAGCAGCCGAGGCGGTCCCGAAAAACTGTTTTTT	CASSRGGPEKLFF
-	TRBV9	TRBD1	TRBJ1-1	TGTGCCAGCACCCCCGGACAGGCAAACACTGAAGCTTTCTTT	CASTPGQANTEAFF
-	TRBV3-1/TRBV3-2	-	TRBJ1-5	TGTGCCAGCAGCCAAGGCTGGGAGGGTAATCAGCCCCAGCATTTT	CASSQGWEGNQPQHF
once	TRBV28	-	TRBJ1-2	TGTGCCAGCAGTTTCTCATGGGAGTATGGCTACACCTTC	CASSFSWEYGYTF
-	TRBV5-5	-	TRBJ1-2	TGTGCCAGCAGCCGGGGGTTGGGGGAGTCGGCACTAGGCTATGGCTACACCTTC	CASSRGLGESALGYGYTF
-	TRBV18	TRBD2	TRBJ2-1	TGTGCCAGCTCACCGGGACTAGCGGACAATGAGCAGTTCTTC	CASSPGLADNEQFF
-	TRBV4-1	-	TRBJ1-2	TGCGCCAGCAGCCAGGGGTTAGGACAGTACTATGGCTACACCTTC	CASSQGLGQYYGYTF
few	TRBV18	-	TRBJ1-1	TGTGCCAGCTCGCCCACCACGGGGACTGAAGCTTTCTTT	CASSPTTGTEAFF
-	TRBV18	-	TRBJ1-3	TGTGCCAGCTCACCACAGGGGCCGCCTGGAAACACCATATATTTT	CASSPQGPPGNTIYF
-	TRBV18	TRBD1	TRBJ1-6	TGTGCCAGCTCACCCGACAGGGTTTCACCCCTCCACTTT	CASSPDRVSPLHF
-	TRBV3-1/TRBV3-2	-	TRBJ1-5	TGTGCCAGCAGCTTACAGGTCAATCAGCCCCAGCATTTT	CASSLQVNQPQHF
-	TRBV27	TRBD2	TRBJ2-1	TGTGCCAGCAGGGTAGCGGGATACCGTGAGCAGTTCTTC	CASRVAGYREQFF
-	TRBV28	TRBD1	TRBJ1-1	TGTGCCTGGAGGGGGCACTCAAACACTGAAGCTTTCTTT	CAWRGHSNTEAFF
-	TRBV15	-	TRBJ2-3	TGTGCCACCAGCAGAGATTCGGGAGCTCCTCGCCCGGATACGCAGTATTTT	CATSRDSGAPRPDTQYF
-	TRBV6-5	TRBD1	TRBJ1-5	TGTGCCAGCACGGGACAGAACTCCAATCAGCCCCAGCATTTT	CASTGQNSNQPQHF
-	TRBV7-9	TRBD1	TRBJ1-2	TGTGCCAGCAGCCCCCCCCGACAGGGTGACTACACCTTC	CASSPPRQGDYTF
-	TRBV5-1	-	TRBJ2-5	TGCGCCAGCAGCTTGGACTTTCAAGAGACCCAGTACTTC	CASSLDFQETQYF